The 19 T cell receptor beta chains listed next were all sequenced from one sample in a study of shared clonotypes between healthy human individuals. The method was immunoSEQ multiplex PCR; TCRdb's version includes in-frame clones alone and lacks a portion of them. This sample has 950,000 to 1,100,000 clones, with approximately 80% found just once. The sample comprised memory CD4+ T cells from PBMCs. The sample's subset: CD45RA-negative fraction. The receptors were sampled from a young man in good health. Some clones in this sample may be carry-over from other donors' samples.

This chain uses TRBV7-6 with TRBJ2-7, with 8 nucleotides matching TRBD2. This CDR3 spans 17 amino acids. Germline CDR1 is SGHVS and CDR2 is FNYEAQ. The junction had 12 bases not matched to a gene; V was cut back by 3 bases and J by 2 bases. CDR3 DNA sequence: TGTGCCAGCAGCTTCAACCTTCTAGCGGGTGGGCCCTACGAGCAGTACTTC. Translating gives CASSFNLLAGGPYEQYF.

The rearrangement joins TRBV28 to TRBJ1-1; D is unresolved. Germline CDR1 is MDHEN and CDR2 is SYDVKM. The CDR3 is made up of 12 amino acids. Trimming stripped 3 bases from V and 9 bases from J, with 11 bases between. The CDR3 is CASSFLAQQAFF. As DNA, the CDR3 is TGTGCCAGCAGTTTTTTAGCACAGCAAGCTTTCTTT.

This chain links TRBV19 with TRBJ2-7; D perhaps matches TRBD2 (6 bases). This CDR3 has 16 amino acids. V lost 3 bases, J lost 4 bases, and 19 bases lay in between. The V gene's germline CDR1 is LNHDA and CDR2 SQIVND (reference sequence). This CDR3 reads CASSIGFIGSLYEQYF. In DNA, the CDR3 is TGTGCCAGTAGTATCGGGTTTATCGGGAGTCTATACGAGCAGTACTTC.

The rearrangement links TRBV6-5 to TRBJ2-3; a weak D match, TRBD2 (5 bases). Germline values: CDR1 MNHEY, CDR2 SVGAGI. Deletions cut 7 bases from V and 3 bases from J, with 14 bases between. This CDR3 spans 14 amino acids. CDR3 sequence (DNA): TGTGCCAGCAAGTCGAGTACGGGGACAGATACGCAGTATTTT. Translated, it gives CASKSSTGTDTQYF.

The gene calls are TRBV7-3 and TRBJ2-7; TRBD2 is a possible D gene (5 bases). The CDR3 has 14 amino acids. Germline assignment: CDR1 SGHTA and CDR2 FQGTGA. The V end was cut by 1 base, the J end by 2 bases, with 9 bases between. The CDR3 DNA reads TGTGCCAGCAGCTTAATGAGCGGAGCCTACGAGCAGTACTTC. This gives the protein CASSLMSGAYEQYF. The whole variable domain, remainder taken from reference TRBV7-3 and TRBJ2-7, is GAGVSQTPSNKVTEKGKYVELRCDPISGHTALYWYRQSLGQGPEFLIYFQGTGAADDSGLPNDRFFAVRPEGSVSTLKIQRTERGDSAVYLCASSLMSGAYEQYFGPGTRLTVT.

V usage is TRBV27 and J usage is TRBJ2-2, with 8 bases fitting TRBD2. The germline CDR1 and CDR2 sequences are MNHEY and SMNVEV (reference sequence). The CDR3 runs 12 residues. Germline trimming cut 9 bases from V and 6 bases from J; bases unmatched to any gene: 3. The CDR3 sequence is CARLGGAGELFF. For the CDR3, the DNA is TGTGCCAGACTCGGGGGGGCCGGGGAGCTGTTTTTT.

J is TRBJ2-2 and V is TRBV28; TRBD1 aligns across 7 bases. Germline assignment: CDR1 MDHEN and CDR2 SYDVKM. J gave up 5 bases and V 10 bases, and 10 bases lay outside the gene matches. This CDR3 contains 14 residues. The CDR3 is CATQGQISTGELFF. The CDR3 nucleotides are TGTGCCACGCAGGGACAGATAAGTACCGGGGAGCTGTTTTTT.

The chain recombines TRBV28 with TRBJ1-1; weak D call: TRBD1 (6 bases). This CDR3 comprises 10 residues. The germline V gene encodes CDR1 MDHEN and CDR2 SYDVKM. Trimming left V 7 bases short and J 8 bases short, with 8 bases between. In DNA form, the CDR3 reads TGTGCCAGCATTGACAGGGAAGCTTTCTTT. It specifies CASIDREAFF. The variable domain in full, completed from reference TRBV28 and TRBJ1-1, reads DVKVTQSSRYLVKRTGEKVFLECVQDMDHENMFWYRQDPGLGLRLIYFSYDVKMKEKGDIPEGYSVSREKKERFSLILESASTNQTSMYLCASIDREAFFGQGTRLTVV.

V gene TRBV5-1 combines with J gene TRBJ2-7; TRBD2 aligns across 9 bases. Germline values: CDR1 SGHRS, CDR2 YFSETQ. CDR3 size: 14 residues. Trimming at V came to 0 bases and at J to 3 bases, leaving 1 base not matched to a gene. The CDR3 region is CASSLGAGGYEQYF. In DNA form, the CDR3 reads TGCGCCAGCAGCTTGGGAGCGGGAGGCTACGAGCAGTACTTC.

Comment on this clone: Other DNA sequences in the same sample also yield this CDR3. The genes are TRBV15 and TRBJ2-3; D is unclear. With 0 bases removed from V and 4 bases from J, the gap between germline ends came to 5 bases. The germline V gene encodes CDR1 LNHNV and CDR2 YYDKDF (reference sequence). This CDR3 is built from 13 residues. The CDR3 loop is CATSRDRADTQYF. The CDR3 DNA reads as TGTGCCACCAGCAGAGATAGGGCAGATACGCAGTATTTT.

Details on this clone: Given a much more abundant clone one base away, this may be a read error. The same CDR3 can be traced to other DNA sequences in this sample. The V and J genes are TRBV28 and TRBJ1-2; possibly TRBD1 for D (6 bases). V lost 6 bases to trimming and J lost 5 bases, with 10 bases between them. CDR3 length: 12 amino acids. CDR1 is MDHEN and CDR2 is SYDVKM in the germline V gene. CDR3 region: CASRLQGYGYTF. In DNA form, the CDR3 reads TGTGCCAGCAGGCTACAGGGTTATGGCTACACCTTC.

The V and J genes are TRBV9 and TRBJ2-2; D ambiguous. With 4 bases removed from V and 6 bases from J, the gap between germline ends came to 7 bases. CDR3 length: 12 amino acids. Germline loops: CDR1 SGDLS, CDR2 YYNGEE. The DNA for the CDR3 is TGTGCCAGCAGCCTAATAGCCGGGGAGCTGTTTTTT. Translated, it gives CASSLIAGELFF.

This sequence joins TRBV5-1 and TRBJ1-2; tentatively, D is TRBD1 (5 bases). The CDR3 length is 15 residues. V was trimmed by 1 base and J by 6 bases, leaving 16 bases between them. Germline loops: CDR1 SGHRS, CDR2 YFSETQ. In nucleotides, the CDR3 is TGCGCCAGCAGCTTGATGGGGCAGAACCTCAATGGCTACACCTTC. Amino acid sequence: CASSLMGQNLNGYTF.

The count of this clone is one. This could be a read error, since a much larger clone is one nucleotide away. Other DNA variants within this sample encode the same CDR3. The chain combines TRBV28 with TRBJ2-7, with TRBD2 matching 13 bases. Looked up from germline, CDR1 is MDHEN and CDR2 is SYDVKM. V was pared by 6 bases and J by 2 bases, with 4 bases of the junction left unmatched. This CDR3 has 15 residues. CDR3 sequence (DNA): TGTGCCAGCAGCTTAGGGACTAGCGGGACCTACGAGCAGTACTTC. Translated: CASSLGTSGTYEQYF.

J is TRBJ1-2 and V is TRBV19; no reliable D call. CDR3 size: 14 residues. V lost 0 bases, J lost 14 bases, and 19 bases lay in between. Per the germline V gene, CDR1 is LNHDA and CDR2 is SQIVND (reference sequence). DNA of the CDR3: TGTGCCAGTAGTATAGAAGACTGGGGTTCTGTGTCGACCTTC. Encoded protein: CASSIEDWGSVSTF.

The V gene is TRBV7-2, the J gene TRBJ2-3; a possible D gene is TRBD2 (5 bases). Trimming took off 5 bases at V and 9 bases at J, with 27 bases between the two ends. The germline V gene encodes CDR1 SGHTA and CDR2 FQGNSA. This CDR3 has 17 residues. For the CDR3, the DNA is TGTGCCAGCAGCCCAACCCCCACGGGGTTCTTACAAGGGACGCAGTATTTT. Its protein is CASSPTPTGFLQGTQYF.

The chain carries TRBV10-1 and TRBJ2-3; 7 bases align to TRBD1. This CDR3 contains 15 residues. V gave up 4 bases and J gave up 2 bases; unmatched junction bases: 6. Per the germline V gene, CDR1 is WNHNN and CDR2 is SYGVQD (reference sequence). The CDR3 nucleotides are TGCGCCAGCAGTGGGGGACAGTTACTCACAGATACGCAGTATTTT. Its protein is CASSGGQLLTDTQYF.

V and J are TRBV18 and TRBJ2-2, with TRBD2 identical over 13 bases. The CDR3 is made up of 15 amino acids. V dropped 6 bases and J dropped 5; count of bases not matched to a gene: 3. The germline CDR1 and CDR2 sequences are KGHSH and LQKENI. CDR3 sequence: CASSGLAGDTGELFF. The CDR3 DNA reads TGTGCCAGCTCCGGACTAGCGGGGGATACCGGGGAGCTGTTTTTT. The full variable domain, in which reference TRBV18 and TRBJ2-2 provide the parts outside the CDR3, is NAGVMQNPRHLVRRRGQEARLRCSPMKGHSHVYWYRQLPEEGLKFMVYLQKENIIDESGMPKERFSAEFPKEGPSILRIQQVVRGDSAAYFCASSGLAGDTGELFFGEGSRLTVL.

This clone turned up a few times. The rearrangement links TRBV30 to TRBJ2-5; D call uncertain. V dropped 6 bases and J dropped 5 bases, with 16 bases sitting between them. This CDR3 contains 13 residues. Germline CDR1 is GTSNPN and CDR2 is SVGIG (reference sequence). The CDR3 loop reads CACSATQEETQYF. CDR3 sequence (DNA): TGTGCCTGTTCAGCGACGCAGGAGGAGACCCAGTACTTC.